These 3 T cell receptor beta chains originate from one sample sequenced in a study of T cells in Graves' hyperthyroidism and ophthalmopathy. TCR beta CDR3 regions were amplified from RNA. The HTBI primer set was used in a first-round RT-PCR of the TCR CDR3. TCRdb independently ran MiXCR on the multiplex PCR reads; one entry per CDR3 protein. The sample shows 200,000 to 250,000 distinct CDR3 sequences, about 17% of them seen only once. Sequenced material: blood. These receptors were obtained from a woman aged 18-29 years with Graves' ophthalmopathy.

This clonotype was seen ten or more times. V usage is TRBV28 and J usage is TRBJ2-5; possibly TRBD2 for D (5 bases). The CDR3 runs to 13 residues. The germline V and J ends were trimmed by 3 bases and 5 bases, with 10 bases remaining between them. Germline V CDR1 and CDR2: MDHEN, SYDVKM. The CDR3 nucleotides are TGTGCCAGCAGTTTCCCTAGCCCGGAGACCCAGTACTTC. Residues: CASSFPSPETQYF.

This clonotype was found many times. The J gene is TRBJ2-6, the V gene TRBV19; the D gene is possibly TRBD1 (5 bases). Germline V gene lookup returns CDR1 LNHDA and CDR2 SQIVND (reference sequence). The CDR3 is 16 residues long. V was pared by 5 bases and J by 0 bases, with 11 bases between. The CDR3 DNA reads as TGTGCCAGTAGTGCCTCGACAGTCTCTGGGGCCAACGTCCTGACTTTC. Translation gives CASSASTVSGANVLTF.

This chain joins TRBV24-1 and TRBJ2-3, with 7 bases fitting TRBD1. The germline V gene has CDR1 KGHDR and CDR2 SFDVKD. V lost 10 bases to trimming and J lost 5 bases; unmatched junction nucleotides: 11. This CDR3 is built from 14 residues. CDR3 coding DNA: TGTGCCACAAGTCCGACAGGGTCGAGAGATACGCAGTATTTT. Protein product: CATSPTGSRDTQYF.